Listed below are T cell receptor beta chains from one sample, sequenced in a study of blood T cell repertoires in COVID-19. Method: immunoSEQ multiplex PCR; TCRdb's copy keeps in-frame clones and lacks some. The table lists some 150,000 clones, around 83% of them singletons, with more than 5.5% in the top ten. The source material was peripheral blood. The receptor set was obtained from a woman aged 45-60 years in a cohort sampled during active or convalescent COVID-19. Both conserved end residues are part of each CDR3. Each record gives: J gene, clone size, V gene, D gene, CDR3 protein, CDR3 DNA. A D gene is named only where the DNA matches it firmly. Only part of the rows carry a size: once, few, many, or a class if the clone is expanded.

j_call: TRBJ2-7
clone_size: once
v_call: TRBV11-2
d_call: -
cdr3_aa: CASSPVRYEQYF
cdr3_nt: TGTGCCAGCAGCCCAGTCAGGTACGAGCAGTACTTC

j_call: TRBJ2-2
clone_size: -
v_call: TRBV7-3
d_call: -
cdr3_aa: CASSLGPRDNTGELFF
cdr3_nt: TGTGCCAGCAGCTTGGGCCCCAGGGATAACACCGGGGAGCTGTTTTTT

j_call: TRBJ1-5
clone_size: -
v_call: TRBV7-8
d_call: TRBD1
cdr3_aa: CASSLDRVDWPGQPQHF
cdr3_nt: TGTGCCAGCAGCTTGGACAGGGTCGATTGGCCTGGTCAGCCCCAGCATTTT

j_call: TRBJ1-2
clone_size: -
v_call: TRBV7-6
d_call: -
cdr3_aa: CASSMEYGYTF
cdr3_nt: TGTGCCAGCAGCATGGAGTATGGCTACACCTTC

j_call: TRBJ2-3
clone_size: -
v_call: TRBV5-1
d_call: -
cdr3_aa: CASSLVERTTQYF
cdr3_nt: TGCGCCAGCAGCTTGGTCGAGCGTACGACGCAGTATTTT

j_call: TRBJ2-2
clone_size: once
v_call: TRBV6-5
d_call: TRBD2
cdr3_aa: CASTTGGPAGELFF
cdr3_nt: TGTGCCAGCACAACGGGGGGGCCTGCCGGGGAGCTGTTTTTT

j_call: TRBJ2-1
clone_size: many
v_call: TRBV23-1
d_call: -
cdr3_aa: CASRTTGSRAHNEQFF
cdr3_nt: TGCGCCAGCAGAACTACAGGGTCAAGGGCCCACAATGAGCAGTTCTTC

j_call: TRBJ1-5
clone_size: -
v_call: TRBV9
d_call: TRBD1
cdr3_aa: CASSVGTGPNNQPQHF
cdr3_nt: TGTGCCAGCAGCGTCGGGACAGGGCCCAACAATCAGCCCCAGCATTTT

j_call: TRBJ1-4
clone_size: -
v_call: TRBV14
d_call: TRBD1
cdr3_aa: CASSRGTGRSGNEKLFF
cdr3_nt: TGTGCCAGCAGCCGAGGGACAGGGCGGTCTGGTAATGAAAAACTGTTTTTT

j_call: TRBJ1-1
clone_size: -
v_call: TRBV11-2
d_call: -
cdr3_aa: CASSLRDGMNTEAFF
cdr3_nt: TGTGCCAGCAGCTTGCGGGACGGCATGAACACTGAAGCTTTCTTT

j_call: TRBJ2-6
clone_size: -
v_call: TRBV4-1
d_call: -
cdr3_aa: CASSQGVRVSGANVLTF
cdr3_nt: TGCGCCAGCAGCCAAGGTGTCAGGGTATCCGGGGCCAACGTCCTGACTTTC

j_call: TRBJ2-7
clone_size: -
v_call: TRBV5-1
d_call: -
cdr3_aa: CASSLDGSYEQYF
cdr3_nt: TGCGCCAGCAGCTTGGACGGGAGCTACGAGCAGTACTTC

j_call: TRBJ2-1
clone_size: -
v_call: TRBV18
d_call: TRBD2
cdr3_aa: CASSPFGLAGSVNEQFF
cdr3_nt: TGTGCCAGCTCACCCTTCGGACTAGCGGGGTCAGTGAATGAGCAGTTCTTC

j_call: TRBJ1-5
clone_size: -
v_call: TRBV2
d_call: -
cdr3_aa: CASSERGDQPQHF
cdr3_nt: TGTGCCAGCAGTGAACGAGGCGATCAGCCCCAGCATTTT

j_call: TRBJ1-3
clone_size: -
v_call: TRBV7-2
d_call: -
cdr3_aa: CASSARTAGNTIYF
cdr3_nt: TGTGCCAGCAGCGCCCGGACAGCTGGAAACACCATATATTTT

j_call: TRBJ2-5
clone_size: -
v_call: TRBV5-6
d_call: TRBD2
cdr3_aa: CASSLRRVAGTETQYF
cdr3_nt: TGTGCCAGCAGCTTAAGAAGGGTAGCGGGGACGGAGACCCAGTACTTC

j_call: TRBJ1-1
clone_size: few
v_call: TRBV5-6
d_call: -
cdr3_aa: CASSQGPSPAFF
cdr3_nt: TGTGCCAGCAGCCAGGGGCCCTCGCCGGCTTTCTTT

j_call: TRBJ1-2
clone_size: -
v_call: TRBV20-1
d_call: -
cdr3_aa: CSARVTGGYTF
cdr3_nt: TGCAGTGCTAGAGTAACGGGTGGCTACACCTTC

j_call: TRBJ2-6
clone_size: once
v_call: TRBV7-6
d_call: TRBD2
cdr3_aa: CASTAGGDAGANVLTF
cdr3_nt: TGTGCCAGCACAGCGGGGGGGGATGCTGGGGCCAACGTCCTGACTTTC

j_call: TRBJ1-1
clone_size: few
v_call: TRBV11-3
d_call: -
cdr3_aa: CASSLGQFTEAFF
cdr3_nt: TGTGCCAGCAGCTTAGGTCAGTTTACTGAAGCTTTCTTT

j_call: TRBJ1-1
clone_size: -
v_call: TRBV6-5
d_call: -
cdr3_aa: CASSPFMGRGTEAFF
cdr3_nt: TGTGCCAGCAGCCCATTCATGGGGAGGGGCACTGAAGCTTTCTTT

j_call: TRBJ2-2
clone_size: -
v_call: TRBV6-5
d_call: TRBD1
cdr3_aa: CASSPGQSSTGELFF
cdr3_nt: TGTGCCAGCAGTCCGGGACAGAGCTCCACCGGGGAGCTGTTTTTT